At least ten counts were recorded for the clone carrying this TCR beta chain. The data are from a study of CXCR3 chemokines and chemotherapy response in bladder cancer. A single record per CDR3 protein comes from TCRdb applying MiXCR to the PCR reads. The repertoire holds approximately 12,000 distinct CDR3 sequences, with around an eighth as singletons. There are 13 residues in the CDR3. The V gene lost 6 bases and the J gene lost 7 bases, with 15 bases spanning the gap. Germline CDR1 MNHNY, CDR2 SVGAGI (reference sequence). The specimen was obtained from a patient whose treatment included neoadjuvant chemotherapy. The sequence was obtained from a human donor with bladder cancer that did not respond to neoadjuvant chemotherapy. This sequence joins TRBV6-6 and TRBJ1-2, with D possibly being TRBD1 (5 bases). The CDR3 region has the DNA TGTGCCAGCAGCCAGGGCTGGTCAGGTGGCTACACCTTC. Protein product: CASSQGWSGGYTF.